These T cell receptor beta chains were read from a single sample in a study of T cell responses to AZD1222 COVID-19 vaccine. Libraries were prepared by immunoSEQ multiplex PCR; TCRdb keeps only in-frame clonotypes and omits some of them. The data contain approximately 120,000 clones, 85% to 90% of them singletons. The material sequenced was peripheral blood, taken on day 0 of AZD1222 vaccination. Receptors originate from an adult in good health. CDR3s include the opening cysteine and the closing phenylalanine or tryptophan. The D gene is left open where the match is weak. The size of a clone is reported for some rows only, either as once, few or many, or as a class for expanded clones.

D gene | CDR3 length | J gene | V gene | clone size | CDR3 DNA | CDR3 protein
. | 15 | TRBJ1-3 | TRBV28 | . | TGTGCCAGCAGTTTAACCAGGGGATCTGGAAACACCATATATTTT | CASSLTRGSGNTIYF
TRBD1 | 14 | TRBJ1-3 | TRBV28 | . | TGTGCCAGCAGAGGACAGGTCTCTGGAAACACCATATATTTT | CASRGQVSGNTIYF
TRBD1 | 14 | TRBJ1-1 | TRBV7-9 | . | TGTGCCAGCAGCCGCGACAGGGTGAGGACTGAAGCTTTCTTT | CASSRDRVRTEAFF
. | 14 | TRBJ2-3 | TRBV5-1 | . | TGCGCCAGCAGCTTGGAAACCAGCACAGATACGCAGTATTTT | CASSLETSTDTQYF
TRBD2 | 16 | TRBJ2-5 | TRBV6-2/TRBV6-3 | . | TGTGCCAGCAGCCGTTCGGGACTAGCGGGAGGGGAGACCCAGTACTTC | CASSRSGLAGGETQYF
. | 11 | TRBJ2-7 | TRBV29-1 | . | TGCAGCGTTGCAGGGGCGTACGAGCAGTACTTC | CSVAGAYEQYF
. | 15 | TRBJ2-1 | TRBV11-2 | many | TGTGCCAGCAGATTCGGAGGCCTCTCCTACAATGAGCAGTTCTTC | CASRFGGLSYNEQFF
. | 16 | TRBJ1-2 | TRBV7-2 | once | TGTGCCAGCAGCTTAGATTCGGGCAGGACAGTAGCTGGCTACACCTTC | CASSLDSGRTVAGYTF
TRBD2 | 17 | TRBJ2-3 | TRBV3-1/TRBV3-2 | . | TGTGCCAGCAGCCAAGATCCAACGGGAGGGCCCTCAGATACGCAGTATTTT | CASSQDPTGGPSDTQYF
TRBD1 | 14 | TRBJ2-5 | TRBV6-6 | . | TGTGCCAGCAGCAGGGACAGGGTACAAGAGACCCAGTACTTC | CASSRDRVQETQYF
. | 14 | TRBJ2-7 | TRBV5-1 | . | TGCGCCAGCAGCAAGCAAACAGGGAGCTACGAGCAGTACTTC | CASSKQTGSYEQYF
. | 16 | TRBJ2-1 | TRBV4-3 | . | TGCGCCAGCAGCCAAGATCCCCCTAGCACCTACAATGAGCAGTTCTTC | CASSQDPPSTYNEQFF
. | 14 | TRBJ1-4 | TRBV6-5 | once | TGTGCCAGCTTCGCCAGCACAACTAATGAAAAACTGTTTTTT | CASFASTTNEKLFF
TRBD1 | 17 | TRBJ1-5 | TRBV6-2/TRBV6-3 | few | TGTGCCAGCAGCCACGGGACAGGCCCATATAGCAATCAGCCCCAGCATTTT | CASSHGTGPYSNQPQHF
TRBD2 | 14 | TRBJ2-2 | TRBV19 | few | TGTGCCAGTAGTATAGATAGCGGGGCCGGGGAGCTGTTTTTT | CASSIDSGAGELFF
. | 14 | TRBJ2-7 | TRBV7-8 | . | TGTGCCAGCAGCTTAGCGGGAGGAACCTACGAGCAGTACTTC | CASSLAGGTYEQYF
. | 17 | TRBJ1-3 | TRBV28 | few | TGTGCCAGCAGTTTGGGTCGTCTTCGGGGGTCTGGAAACACCATATATTTT | CASSLGRLRGSGNTIYF
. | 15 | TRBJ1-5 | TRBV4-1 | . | TGCGCCAGCAGCCAAGACAGGGGTTCGAGGCAGCCCCAGCATTTT | CASSQDRGSRQPQHF
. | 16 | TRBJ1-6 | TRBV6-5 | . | TGTGCCAGCAGTTACGGGACAAACTCCTATAATTCACCCCTCCACTTT | CASSYGTNSYNSPLHF
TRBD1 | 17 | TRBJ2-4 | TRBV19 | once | TGTGCCAGTAGTATAGGGACAGGGGGCTTGACCAAAAACATTCAGTACTTC | CASSIGTGGLTKNIQYF
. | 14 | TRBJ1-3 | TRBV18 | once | TGTGCCAGCTCACCACTAGGACAGACTGACACCATATATTTT | CASSPLGQTDTIYF
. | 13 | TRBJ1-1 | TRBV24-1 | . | TGTGCCACCAGCAATAACATGAACACTGAAGCTTTCTTT | CATSNNMNTEAFF
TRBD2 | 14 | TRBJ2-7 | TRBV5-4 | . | TGTGCCAGCAGCTTGGGCCTAGCGGGAGTTGAGCAGTACTTC | CASSLGLAGVEQYF
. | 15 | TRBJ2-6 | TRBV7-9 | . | TGTGCCAGCAGTTTGCAAGGCCCTGGGGCCAACGTCCTGACTTTC | CASSLQGPGANVLTF
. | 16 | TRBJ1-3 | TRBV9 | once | TGTGCCAGCAGTTTAGACCCGAGAAGCTCTGGAAACACCATATATTTT | CASSLDPRSSGNTIYF
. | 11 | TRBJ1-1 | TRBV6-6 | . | TGTGCCAGCAGTCACAAAAGCAGTGGCTTCTTT | CASSHKSSGFF
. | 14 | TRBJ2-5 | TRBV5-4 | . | TGTGCCAGCAGCTTGGCCGGAGGGGACGAGACCCAGTACTTC | CASSLAGGDETQYF
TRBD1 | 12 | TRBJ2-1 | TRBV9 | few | TGTGCCAGCAGCGTAGACAGGGGTGAGCAGTTCTTC | CASSVDRGEQFF
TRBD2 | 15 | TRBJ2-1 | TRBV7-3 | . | TGTGCCAGCAGCTCCCGGGAGGCAGTTTACAATGAGCAGTTCTTC | CASSSREAVYNEQFF
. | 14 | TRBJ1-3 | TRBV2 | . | TGTGCCAGCAGTGTATCAGGGACTGGAAACACCATATATTTT | CASSVSGTGNTIYF
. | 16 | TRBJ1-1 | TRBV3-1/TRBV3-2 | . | TGTGCCAGCAGCCAAGCTGGGGGGGGGCGAGGCACTGAAGCTTTCTTT | CASSQAGGGRGTEAFF
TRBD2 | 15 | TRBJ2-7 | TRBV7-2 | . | TGTGCCAGCAGCCCCAGGACTAGCGGGACCTACGAGCAGTACTTC | CASSPRTSGTYEQYF
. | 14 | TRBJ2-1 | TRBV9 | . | TGTGCCAGCAGCGTAGATTCGGACTACAATGAGCAGTTCTTC | CASSVDSDYNEQFF
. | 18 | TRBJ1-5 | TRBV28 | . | TGTGCCAGCAGTCTGGCTCGGGGAGGGACTTATAGCAATCAGCCCCAGCATTTT | CASSLARGGTYSNQPQHF
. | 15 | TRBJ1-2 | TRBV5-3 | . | TGTGCCAGAAGCTTGGAACCAGGGAGCATCCATGGCTACACCTTC | CARSLEPGSIHGYTF
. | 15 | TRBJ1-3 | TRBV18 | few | TGTGCCAGCTCACCACAACAGGGTTCCGGAAACACCATATATTTT | CASSPQQGSGNTIYF
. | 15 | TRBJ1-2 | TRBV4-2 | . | TGTGCCAGCAGCCAAACGGTCTCGGACTATTATGGCTACACCTTC | CASSQTVSDYYGYTF
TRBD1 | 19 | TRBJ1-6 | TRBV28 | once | TGTGCCAGCAGTTTAGGATCGGGCAGGGGGAGCTCCTATAATTCACCCCTCCACTTT | CASSLGSGRGSSYNSPLHF
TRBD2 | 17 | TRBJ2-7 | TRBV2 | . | TGTGCCAGCAGTGATACTGGGACTAGCGGGAGTCGGTACGAGCAGTACTTC | CASSDTGTSGSRYEQYF
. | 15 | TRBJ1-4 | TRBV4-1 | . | TGCGCCAGCAGCCAAGCCGGGACGGCGAATGAAAAACTGTTTTTT | CASSQAGTANEKLFF
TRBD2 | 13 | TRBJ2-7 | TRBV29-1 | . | TGCAGCGTTGACGGTGCCAGGGAGGGCGAGCAGTACTTC | CSVDGAREGEQYF
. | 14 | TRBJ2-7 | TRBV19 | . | TGTGCCAGTAGTATACAGGGTGGGTACCACGAGCAGTACTTC | CASSIQGGYHEQYF
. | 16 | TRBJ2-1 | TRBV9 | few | TGTGCCAGCAGCCCCGACCATCGAACAGGGAACAATGAGCAGTTCTTC | CASSPDHRTGNNEQFF
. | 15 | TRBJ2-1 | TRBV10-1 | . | TGCGCCAGCAGTGAGGGGGAAAGCTCCTACAATGAGCAGTTCTTC | CASSEGESSYNEQFF
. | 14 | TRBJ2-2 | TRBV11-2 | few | TGTGCCAGCACCTTGAACGGGGCGACCGGGGAGCTGTTTTTT | CASTLNGATGELFF
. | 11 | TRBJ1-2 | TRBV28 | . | TGTGCCAGCAGTTCCCCCTATGGCTACACCTTC | CASSSPYGYTF
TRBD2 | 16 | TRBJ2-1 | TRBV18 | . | TGTGCCAGCTCACCACTAGCGGGAGGGCCAAAGGATGAGCAGTTCTTC | CASSPLAGGPKDEQFF